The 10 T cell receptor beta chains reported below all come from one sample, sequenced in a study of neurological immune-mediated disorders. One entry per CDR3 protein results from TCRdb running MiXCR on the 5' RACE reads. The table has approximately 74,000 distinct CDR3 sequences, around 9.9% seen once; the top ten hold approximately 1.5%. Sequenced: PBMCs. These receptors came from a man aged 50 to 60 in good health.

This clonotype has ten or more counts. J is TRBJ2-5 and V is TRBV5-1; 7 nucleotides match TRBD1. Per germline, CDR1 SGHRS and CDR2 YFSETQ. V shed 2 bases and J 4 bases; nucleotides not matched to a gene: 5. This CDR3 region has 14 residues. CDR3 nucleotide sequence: TGCGCCAGCAGCTTCCGACAGGGTAGAGAGACCCAGTACTTC. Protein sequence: CASSFRQGRETQYF.

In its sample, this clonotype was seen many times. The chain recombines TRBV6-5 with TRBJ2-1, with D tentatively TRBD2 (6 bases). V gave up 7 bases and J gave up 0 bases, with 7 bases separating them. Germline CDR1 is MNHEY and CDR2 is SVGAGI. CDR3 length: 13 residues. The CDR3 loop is CASKGLSYNEQFF. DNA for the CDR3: TGTGCCAGCAAGGGACTCTCCTACAATGAGCAGTTCTTC.

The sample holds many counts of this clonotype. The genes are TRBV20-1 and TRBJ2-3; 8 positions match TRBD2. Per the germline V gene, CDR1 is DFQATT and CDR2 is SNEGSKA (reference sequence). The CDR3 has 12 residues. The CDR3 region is CSSGSVTDTQYF. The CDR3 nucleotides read TGCAGCAGCGGGAGTGTCACAGATACGCAGTATTTT.

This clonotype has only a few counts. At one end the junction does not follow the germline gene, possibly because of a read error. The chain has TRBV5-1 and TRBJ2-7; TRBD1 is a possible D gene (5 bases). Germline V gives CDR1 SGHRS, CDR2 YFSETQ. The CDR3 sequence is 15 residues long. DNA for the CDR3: TGCACCAGCAGCTTGGATTGGACACAAACCTACGAGCAGTACTTC. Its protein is CTSSLDWTQTYEQYF.

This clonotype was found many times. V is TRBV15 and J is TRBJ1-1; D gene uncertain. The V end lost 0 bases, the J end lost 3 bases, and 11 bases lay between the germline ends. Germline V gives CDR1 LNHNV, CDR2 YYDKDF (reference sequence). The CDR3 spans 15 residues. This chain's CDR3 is CATSRDRGGYTEAFF. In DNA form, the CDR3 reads TGTGCCACCAGCAGAGATCGAGGAGGGTACACTGAAGCTTTCTTT.

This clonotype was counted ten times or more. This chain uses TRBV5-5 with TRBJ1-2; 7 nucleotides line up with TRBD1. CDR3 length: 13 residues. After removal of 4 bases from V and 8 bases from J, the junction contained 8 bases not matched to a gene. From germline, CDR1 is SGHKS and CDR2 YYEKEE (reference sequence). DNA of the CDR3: TGTGCCAGCAGCCCCATGACAGGGTCCGGCTACACCTTC. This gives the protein CASSPMTGSGYTF.

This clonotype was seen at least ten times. The CDR3 spells CASSETHTWGTQYF. The DNA for the CDR3 is TGTGCCAGCAGCGAAACCCACACCTGGGGTACGCAGTATTTT. This sequence joins TRBV9 and TRBJ2-3, with no clear D. The CDR3 is 14 residues long. V lost 3 bases, J lost 8 bases, and 16 bases lay in between. CDR1 is SGDLS, CDR2 YYNGEE, per germline.

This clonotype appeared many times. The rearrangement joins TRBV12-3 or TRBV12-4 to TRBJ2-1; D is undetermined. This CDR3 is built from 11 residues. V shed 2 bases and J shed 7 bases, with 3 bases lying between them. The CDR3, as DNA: TGTGCCAGCAGTTTAATTAATGAGCAGTTCTTC. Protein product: CASSLINEQFF.

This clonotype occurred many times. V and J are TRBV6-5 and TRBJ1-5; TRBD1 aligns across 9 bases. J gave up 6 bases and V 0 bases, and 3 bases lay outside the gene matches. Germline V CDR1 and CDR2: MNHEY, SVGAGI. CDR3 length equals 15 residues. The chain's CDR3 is CASSYSGQGSQPQHF. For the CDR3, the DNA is TGTGCCAGCAGTTACTCTGGACAGGGGAGTCAGCCCCAGCATTTT.

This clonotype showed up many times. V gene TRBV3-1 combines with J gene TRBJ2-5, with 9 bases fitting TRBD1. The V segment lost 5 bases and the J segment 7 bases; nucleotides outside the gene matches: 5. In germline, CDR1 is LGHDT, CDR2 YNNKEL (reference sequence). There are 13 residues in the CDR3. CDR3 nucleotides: TGTGCCAGCAGCTACGGGACAGGGATGACCCAGTACTTC. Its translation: CASSYGTGMTQYF.